One sample yielded the 3 T cell receptor beta chains listed below, sequenced in a study of technical replicates of blood from a few donors (dated by TCRdb to 2016 to 2017). The method behind the library was the immunoSEQ multiplex PCR assay. As stored in TCRdb, this immuneACCESS dataset retains in-frame rearrangements with V and J assigned. A fraction of the clones does not appear; measured against another copy, unresolved V genes explain less than half of the discrepancy, and the remainder lacks a known reason. The sample table holds 75,000 to 100,000 clones, of which about 95% were seen once. The top ten clonotypes cover 0.25% of the sample. The sequenced sample consisted of T cells isolated from PBMCs. Every receptor here comes from a human donor in good health.

V is TRBV5-1 and J is TRBJ1-2, with 7 bases fitting TRBD1. This CDR3 has 14 residues. V dropped 4 bases and J dropped 2; count of bases not matched to a gene: 5. Germline CDR1 reads SGHRS; CDR2 reads YFSETQ. This CDR3 is CASSIEGANYGYTF. In DNA, the CDR3 is TGCGCCAGCAGCATAGAGGGGGCAAACTATGGCTACACCTTC.

The CDR3 region is CASSLLLGAGELFF. The CDR3 nucleotides are TGTGCCAGCAGTTTATTATTGGGGGCTGGGGAGCTGTTTTTT. The gene calls are TRBV27 and TRBJ2-2; D may be TRBD1 (6 bases). The germline CDR1 and CDR2 sequences are MNHEY and SMNVEV (reference sequence). V lost 1 base to trimming and J lost 8 bases, with 11 bases between them. This CDR3 is 14 amino acids long.

This chain joins TRBV5-1 and TRBJ1-1; no clear D. The ends were cut back, 0 bases at V and 3 bases at J, with 9 bases in the middle. Germline V gene sequence: CDR1 SGHRS, CDR2 YFSETQ. This CDR3 spans 14 amino acids. The CDR3 DNA reads as TGCGCCAGCAGCTTGGATCCGCGTTACACTGAAGCTTTCTTT. It yields the protein CASSLDPRYTEAFF.